This entry lists 2 T cell receptor beta chains sequenced from one sample in a study of response to subunit inactivated influenza vaccine. Using its own MiXCR run on the RT-PCR reads, TCRdb lists one record per CDR3 protein. Among 250,000 to 350,000 distinct CDR3 sequences listed, 20% to 25% were seen once. Specimen: PBMCs from blood, collected less than 22 months after vaccination. Receptors originate from a man in his fifties or sixties who received an inactivated influenza vaccine.

The J gene is TRBJ2-5, the V gene TRBV7-2, with TRBD1 matching over 9 bases. The CDR3 is made up of 15 amino acids. With 3 bases clipped from V and 5 bases from J, the junction kept 7 bases outside the gene matches. Germline lookup yields CDR1 SGHTA and CDR2 FQGNSA. CDR3: CASSFTGGAGETQYF. CDR3 nucleotides: TGTGCCAGCAGCTTCACAGGGGGCGCTGGGGAGACCCAGTACTTC.

This clonotype occurred a few times. The chain carries TRBV5-5 and TRBJ2-2; D perhaps matches TRBD1 (6 bases). The CDR3 is 14 amino acids. Deletions cut 5 bases from V and 4 bases from J, with 12 bases between. The germline V gene encodes CDR1 SGHKS and CDR2 YYEKEE (reference sequence). The CDR3 region has the DNA TGTGCCAGCAGGCAGGGGTCGGTCACCGGGGAGCTGTTTTTT. The encoded protein is CASRQGSVTGELFF.